The subject of this entry is one TCR beta chain. Its target is not known. These data come from a study of CD8 T cells in ankylosing spondylitis. Study results and limitations: Among TCR beta sequences, a motif of several highly homologous variants appeared characteristic of ankylosing spondylitis blood. Researchers report that disease-linked clones proved CD8+ and relatively rare in peripheral blood.

Each TCR beta library was made by quantitative 5'-RACE that incorporated molecular barcodes. From the 5' RACE reads, TCRdb called clonotypes with MiXCR, one entry per CDR3 protein. This sample has some 250,000 distinct CDR3 sequences, with roughly 25% found just once. CDR1 and CDR2 (germline): SQVTM, ANQGSEA. V was shortened by 4 bases and J by 3 bases, with 14 bases between the two germline ends. This CDR3 comprises 14 residues. Sequencing used blood, either unsorted or a sorted T cell fraction (not recorded which). The chain joins TRBV29-1 to TRBJ2-3; D possibly matches TRBD1 or TRBD2 (5 bases each). The receptor was derived from a male donor with ankylosing spondylitis or in good health (not recorded which). The CDR3 sequence: CSVARDPATDTQYF. The CDR3 DNA sequence: TGCAGCGTTGCTCGGGACCCCGCTACAGATACGCAGTATTTT.